This T cell receptor (beta chain) was recorded in a study of blood T cell repertoires in COVID-19. Study overall: Samples representing acute and convalescent COVID-19 were sourced from the United States, Italy and Spain.

TCRdb's table, derived via immunoSEQ multiplex PCR, lists solely in-frame clones and lacks some. The sample holds under 200,000 clones, about 81% seen once. Patients in Seattle were enrolled during active infection, then followed longitudinally. Looked up from germline, CDR1 is MNHEY and CDR2 is SVGAGI. Trimming took 4 bases from V and 6 from J; bases not matched to a gene: 7. The CDR3 runs to 15 residues. Sequenced material: peripheral blood. This sequence joins TRBV6-5 and TRBJ1-5; 9 nucleotides line up with TRBD1. The receptor comes from a woman aged 55-70 years with COVID-19, enrolled during active disease. The CDR3, as DNA: TGTGCCAGCAGTTCATTACAGGGGGCAAGTCAGCCCCAGCATTTT. This codes for CASSSLQGASQPQHF.